This T cell receptor (beta chain) was observed in a study of read filtering for tumor transcriptome and immune sequencing. Overall study results and limits: This fraction held mixed bone marrow immune cells after CD138-negative sorting. Correlation between methods rose after single-read clonotypes were removed.

At the time of active disease, bone marrow was collected from every patient. From about 400 ng of RNA, a library with molecular barcoded alpha/delta and beta/gamma adaptors was made. In TCRdb, the reads were re-called with MiXCR into one record per CDR3 protein. The repertoire holds tens of thousands of distinct CDR3 sequences, with approximately 13% as singletons. The CDR3 is 14 amino acids. V lost 3 bases and J lost 1; bases outside the gene matches: 1. The V gene's germline CDR1 is SGHNT and CDR2 YYREEE (reference sequence). A few counts support this clonotype. What it recognizes is unknown. Sequencing input: a population of CD138-negative cells sorted from bone marrow. The chain employs TRBV5-4 and TRBJ2-7, with 10 bases that match TRBD1. The sequence was collected from a donor at least 40 years old with multiple myeloma. CDR3 sequence (DNA): TGTGCCAGCAGCTGGGGACAGGGGTCCTACGAGCAGTACTTC. Encoded protein: CASSWGQGSYEQYF.